These 21 T cell receptor beta chains came from one sample sequenced in a study of blood T cell repertoires in COVID-19. Libraries were prepared by immunoSEQ multiplex PCR; TCRdb keeps only in-frame clonotypes and omits some of them. The sample records about 290,000 clones, around 86% being singletons. The sequenced sample was PBMCs or T cells enriched from blood (not recorded which). All receptors derive from a woman aged 40-49 years who had recovered from COVID-19.

Of note for this clone: At one boundary the junction diverges from the germline segment, which might be a read error. This chain uses TRBV3-1 (or the pseudogene TRBV3-2) with TRBJ1-2; D gene ambiguous. This CDR3 has 11 residues. The germline V gene has CDR1 LGHDT and CDR2 YNNKEL (reference sequence). This CDR3 reads CASSQAESRSF. The CDR3 DNA sequence: TGTGCCAGCAGCCAAGCAGAGTCACGGAGCTTC.

The chain combines TRBV10-3 with TRBJ1-2; D is possibly TRBD1 (5 bases). Per the germline V gene, CDR1 is ENHRY and CDR2 is SYGVKD. CDR3 length: 12 residues. The ends were cut back, 2 bases at V and 8 bases at J, with 9 bases in the middle. CDR3 sequence: CAISEARAGYTF. CDR3 DNA sequence: TGTGCCATCAGTGAGGCCAGGGCGGGCTACACCTTC.

The rearrangement links TRBV4-1 to TRBJ2-7; 8 bases fit TRBD2. CDR1 is MGHRA, CDR2 YSYEKL, per germline. The V and J ends lost 3 bases and 1 base, in that order; junction bases with no gene match: 8. The CDR3 covers 16 residues. The CDR3 DNA reads as TGCGCCAGCAGCCACTACAGCGGGGGCCGTTCCTACGAGCAGTACTTC. It specifies CASSHYSGGRSYEQYF.

J is TRBJ1-1 and V is TRBV6-5; TRBD1 might be the D (6 bases). Trimming shortened V by 4 bases and J by 5 bases, and 14 bases separated the two germline ends. Germline V gives CDR1 MNHEY, CDR2 SVGAGI. This CDR3 comprises 14 residues. CDR3 in amino acids: CASSLGHLGTEAFF. DNA of the CDR3: TGTGCCAGCAGTTTGGGACACCTGGGGACTGAAGCTTTCTTT.

The genes are TRBV11-2 and TRBJ2-2, with D uncertain. Germline CDR1 and CDR2: SGHAT and FQNNGV. With 1 base removed from V and 0 bases from J, the gap between germline ends came to 6 bases. The CDR3 consists of 15 residues. For the CDR3, the DNA is TGTGCCAGCAGCTTAGTAGCCCCGAACACCGGGGAGCTGTTTTTT. It yields the protein CASSLVAPNTGELFF.

In regard to this clone: Other DNA sequences in this sample translate to the same CDR3. This sequence joins TRBV18 and TRBJ1-5; D gene unclear. The CDR3 length is 13 residues. Between the trimmed V and J ends, which lost 3 bases and 2 bases, there was a span of 5 bases. The germline V gene encodes CDR1 KGHSH and CDR2 LQKENI. CDR3 DNA sequence: TGTGCCAGCTCACCCTCGGGCAATCAGCCCCAGCATTTT. Translated: CASSPSGNQPQHF.

This clone was counted once. This rearrangement joins TRBV7-6 to TRBJ1-5, with D unresolved. Germline assignment: CDR1 SGHVS and CDR2 FNYEAQ. V lost 1 base, J lost 3 bases, and 10 bases lay in between. The CDR3 is made up of 15 amino acids. CDR3 DNA: TGTGCCAGCAGCTTAGAGCCAGGTTTCAATCAGCCCCAGCATTTT. Its translation is CASSLEPGFNQPQHF.

The chain joins TRBV7-2 to TRBJ2-1; 7 nucleotides match TRBD1. Germline values: CDR1 SGHTA, CDR2 FQGNSA. The CDR3 contains 16 residues. Trimming at V came to 0 bases and at J to 2 bases, leaving 4 bases not matched to a gene. The DNA for the CDR3 is TGTGCCAGCAGCTTAGCGTCTCAGGGGGCCTACAATGAGCAGTTCTTC. Its protein is CASSLASQGAYNEQFF.

This chain connects TRBV5-1 to TRBJ1-1; TRBD1 matches 7 bases. Germline V gives CDR1 SGHRS, CDR2 YFSETQ. This CDR3 is built from 14 residues. V was clipped by 5 bases and J by 1 base; unmatched bases: 5. CDR3: CASSRQGENTEAFF. DNA for the CDR3: TGCGCCAGCAGTCGACAGGGAGAGAACACTGAAGCTTTCTTT.

This clone was seen a handful of times. The genes are TRBV3-1 (or the pseudogene TRBV3-2) and TRBJ1-2; no firm D call. V lost 3 bases, J lost 1 base, and 9 bases lay in between. Germline V gene data show CDR1 as LGHDT and CDR2 as YNNKEL (reference sequence). The CDR3 consists of 14 residues. For the CDR3, the DNA is TGTGCCAGCAGCCATCCCGACTTTAACTATGGCTACACCTTC. It translates to CASSHPDFNYGYTF.

This sequence joins TRBV11-1 and TRBJ1-1, with 7 bases aligning to TRBD1. The V gene's germline CDR1 is SGHAT and CDR2 FQDESV (reference sequence). V was pared by 2 bases and J by 4 bases, with 7 bases of the junction left unmatched. This CDR3 has 15 residues. The CDR3 DNA reads TGTGCCAGCAGCTTACGAGGGGGCTCGAGCACTGAAGCTTTCTTT. It specifies CASSLRGGSSTEAFF.

This clone was detected once. The rearrangement joins TRBV19 to TRBJ2-3, with 7 bases matching TRBD1. CDR3 length: 16 amino acids. Germline V lookup: CDR1 LNHDA, CDR2 SQIVND (reference sequence). The junction had 12 bases not matched to a gene; V was cut back by 5 bases and J by 4 bases. The CDR3 loop is CASSQRGPARADTQYF. DNA of the CDR3: TGTGCCAGTAGTCAGAGGGGGCCGGCTAGGGCAGATACGCAGTATTTT.

This clone was detected only a few times. In DNA, the CDR3 is TGTGCCAGCAGCTTAGTTGAGGAAAAACTGTTTTTT. It encodes CASSLVEEKLFF. V is TRBV7-9 and J is TRBJ1-4; D ambiguous. Between the trimmed V and J ends, which lost 1 base and 8 bases, there was a span of 5 bases. This CDR3 spans 12 amino acids. Germline V gene data show CDR1 as SEHNR and CDR2 as FQNEAQ (reference sequence). The full variable domain, rest sourced from reference TRBV7-9 and TRBJ1-4, is DTGVSQNPRHKITKRGQNVTFRCDPISEHNRLYWYRQTLGQGPEFLTYFQNEAQLEKSRLLSDRFSAERPKGSFSTLEIQRTEQGDSAMYLCASSLVEEKLFFGSGTQLSVL.

This clone was seen just once. This sequence joins TRBV11-2 and TRBJ2-1; 9 nucleotides line up with TRBD1. The J segment lost 2 bases and the V segment lost 5 bases, leaving 4 bases of the junction unmatched. The CDR3 extends over 15 amino acids. Germline V gene sequence: CDR1 SGHAT, CDR2 FQNNGV. Here the CDR3 DNA reads TGTGCCAGCAGCCCCGACAGGGGGACCTACAATGAGCAGTTCTTC. Protein product: CASSPDRGTYNEQFF.

The chain is built from TRBV18 and TRBJ1-5, with unresolved D. The CDR3 is 13 amino acids. V was cut by 2 bases and J by 9 bases, with 11 bases left in between. Germline V gene data show CDR1 as KGHSH and CDR2 as LQKENI. The CDR3 spells CASSPGSRGPQHF. CDR3 nucleotides: TGTGCCAGCTCACCAGGTTCACGGGGGCCCCAGCATTTT.

This chain joins TRBV28 and TRBJ2-3; 12 bases map to TRBD2. CDR1 is MDHEN, CDR2 SYDVKM, per germline. The V and J ends lost 5 bases and 2 bases, in that order; junction bases with no gene match: 5. This CDR3 region has 16 residues. The CDR3 coding sequence is TGTGCCAGCAGTCCTAGCGGGGGGGGCCCCACAGATACGCAGTATTTT. Protein sequence: CASSPSGGGPTDTQYF.

The rearrangement uses TRBV2 and TRBJ2-5; D call uncertain. There are 13 residues in the CDR3. Germline V CDR1 and CDR2: SNHLY, FYNNEI. Trimming removed 6 bases from V and 2 bases from J, with 10 bases in between. The CDR3 loop is CASSLEQQETQYF. The CDR3 nucleotides are TGTGCCAGCAGCTTGGAACAGCAAGAGACCCAGTACTTC.

This clone was seen just once. V usage is TRBV29-1 and J usage is TRBJ1-3; a weak D match, TRBD1 (5 bases). The CDR3 totals 12 residues. Germline CDR1 SQVTM, CDR2 ANQGSEA. Between the trimmed V and J ends, which lost 3 bases and 5 bases, there was a span of 8 bases. The CDR3: CSVDDSRNTIYF. The CDR3 nucleotides are TGCAGCGTTGACGACAGTAGAAACACCATATATTTT. The variable domain in full, completed from reference TRBV29-1 and TRBJ1-3, reads SAVISQKPSRDICQRGTSLTIQCQVDSQVTMMFWYRQQPGQSLTLIATANQGSEATYESGFVIDKFPISRPNLTFSTLTVSNMSPEDSSIYLCSVDDSRNTIYFGEGSWLTVV.

This clone turned up a few times. The CDR3 sequence: CASSQARGGVSTEAFF. For the CDR3, the DNA is TGCGCCAGCAGCCAGGCGCGAGGGGGGGTCTCCACTGAAGCTTTCTTT. The chain uses TRBV5-1 and TRBJ1-1, with D possibly matching TRBD1 (6 bases). V was clipped by 4 bases and J by 4 bases, with 20 bases between them. Germline loops: CDR1 SGHRS, CDR2 YFSETQ. CDR3 size: 16 residues.

V usage is TRBV18 and J usage is TRBJ2-1, with a possible D match to TRBD2 (7 bases). The CDR3 extends over 12 amino acids. Trimming pared 3 bases from V and 9 bases from J, leaving 9 bases between. The germline CDR1 and CDR2 sequences are KGHSH and LQKENI. The CDR3 loop reads CASSPGGPEQFF. The CDR3 DNA is TGTGCCAGCTCACCCGGGGGGCCTGAGCAGTTCTTC.

This rearrangement joins TRBV7-2 to TRBJ2-5, with D possibly being TRBD2 (5 bases). The CDR3 runs to 14 residues. V dropped 6 bases and J dropped 6 bases, with 17 bases sitting between them. The germline CDR1 and CDR2 sequences are SGHTA and FQGNSA. CDR3: CASRRADGLQTQYF. For the CDR3, the DNA is TGTGCCAGCAGAAGAGCGGATGGTCTACAGACCCAGTACTTC.